These T cell receptor beta chains were read from a single sample in a study of human thymus T cells. Using immunoSEQ multiplex PCR, the repertoire was profiled, and TCRdb retains in-frame clones only, with some absent. The repertoire holds approximately 70,000 clones, roughly 96% seen once, with 0.034% in the top ten. Sequencing input: thymus tissue. The source is a girl less than two years old with a congenital heart defect but otherwise immunologically healthy. Both conserved end residues are part of each CDR3.

V gene	CDR3 protein
TRBV25-1	CASSDQITSTDTQYF
TRBV29-1	CSVLTGELFF
TRBV7-2	CASSLSLLEQGSGNTIYF
TRBV27	CASRAGVGETQYF
TRBV28	CASSLSAGRDTHYEQYF
TRBV5-1	CASSSGPIKLYSGANVLTF
TRBV27	CASSFEASAKGTDWTDTQYF
TRBV7-3	CASSLTEVIPGSGANVLTF
TRBV18	CASSPGPGGRARVTYNEQFF
TRBV19	CASTSMLWAKTPEAFF
TRBV7-2	CASSLGTEHYEQYF
TRBV7-6	CASSLEGTSVEETQYF
TRBV5-1	CASAPPGEETQYF
TRBV27	CASGTVPPGNTIYF
TRBV19	CASLRERRPGTGELFF
TRBV28	CASSSREGATCEQYF
TRBV27	CASSPRVIEKLFF
TRBV27	CASRKLNGGLSEKLFF
TRBV14	CASSRDFTDTQYF
TRBV9	CASSVGDSVYGYTF
TRBV19	CASSRGLSFVNEQFF
TRBV5-1	CASSVVWTQASDEQYF
TRBV6-5	CASSLDRGWEQYF
TRBV27	CASKGGQTDTQYF
TRBV12-5	CASATTDSGRVTKRYF
TRBV9	CASSVGGAGGHNEQFF
TRBV7-9	CASSTGLAGGPGYEQYF
TRBV10-3	CAIQTGGLLNYGYTF
TRBV25-1	CASIPGPSYEQYF
TRBV27	CASRQLRTSGYNEQFF
TRBV4-2	CASSQGDRGRVETQYF
TRBV6-1	CASSDSGNTGELFF
TRBV11-2	CASSPGRPSSYEQYF